The entry below describes one T cell receptor (beta chain). Described time point: blood 2 weeks post-SBRT. Treatment denoted: 15 Gy SBRT to primary tumor, nephrectomy 4 weeks later. Serial blood draws occurred at baseline and 2 and 4 weeks post-SBRT. The patient's renal cell carcinoma had clear cell pathology. The sample belongs to a study of radiation and T cells in renal cell carcinoma. This CDR3 is 14 amino acids long. J was trimmed by 5 bases and V by 4 bases; bases with no gene match: 4. CDR1 and CDR2 (germline): MNHNS, SASEGT. Assay used: immunoSEQ multiplex PCR; TCRdb lists only in-frame clones, some missing. The sample has about 47,000 clones; roughly 80% are singletons.

This sequence was found in an older woman with renal cell carcinoma. Sequenced here: blood, sampled from a patient whose treatment included radiotherapy and nephrectomy. V gene TRBV6-1 combines with J gene TRBJ2-3; TRBD2 matches at 9 bases. The CDR3 is CASSVGAGGDTQYF. The CDR3 bases are TGTGCCAGCAGTGTGGGAGCGGGGGGAGATACGCAGTATTTT.